This entry features one TCR beta chain sequence. TCRdb's table, derived via immunoSEQ multiplex PCR, lists solely in-frame clones and lacks some. The sample has around 72,000 clones, roughly 91% seen once. The data were taken from a study of T cell changes during pregnancy in multiple sclerosis. This CDR3 region has 12 residues. Trimming removed 3 bases from V and 6 bases from J, with 6 bases in between. The germline V gene has CDR1 SGHTA and CDR2 FQGNSA. The sample was peripheral blood, taken in the third trimester of pregnancy. V is TRBV7-2 and J is TRBJ1-5, with no clear D. This TCR derives from a female donor in good health, enrolled as a control in a pregnancy study. The CDR3: CASSFSGQPQHF. CDR3 DNA sequence: TGTGCCAGCAGCTTTAGCGGTCAGCCCCAGCATTTT.